The clone carrying this T cell receptor (beta chain) was recorded many times. Its specificity is not known. Amplified TCR beta CDR3 regions derived from RNA transcripts. TCR CDR3 regions were first amplified by RT-PCR with HTBI primers. TCRdb independently ran MiXCR on the multiplex PCR reads; one entry per CDR3 protein. The repertoire holds roughly 560,000 distinct CDR3 sequences, with 14% to 15% as singletons. Each 10 ml fresh peripheral blood draw supplied the PBMCs. The CDR3 spans 17 residues. CDR1 is SNHLY and CDR2 is FYNNEI in the germline V gene. With V trimmed by 0 bases and J by 1 base, 4 bases remained unmatched. The data belong to a study of T cells in Graves' hyperthyroidism and ophthalmopathy. The study, taken as a whole, reports: Using 13 V-J features, a model discriminated ophthalmopathy from stable hyperthyroidism. Most thyroid clonotypes expanded above 0.001 were also detected in blood.

The material sequenced was blood. The J gene is TRBJ1-5, the V gene TRBV2; 9 nucleotides align to TRBD1. The receptor was derived from a woman aged 40 to 49 with Graves' ophthalmopathy. This chain's CDR3 is CASSEASGTGSNQPQHF. The CDR3 DNA is TGTGCCAGCAGTGAAGCTTCCGGGACAGGGAGCAATCAGCCCCAGCATTTT.